The entry that follows covers one TCR beta chain sequence. Its antigen remains unidentified. Profiled with immunoSEQ multiplex PCR; TCRdb holds only in-frame clones, not every one. The sample has 17,000 or so clones, roughly 85% seen once. This sample stems from a study of OX40 agonist ivuxolimab in advanced cancers. Overall study context: Cohort: approximately 79% men, mean age around 61, aged about 20 to 85. Study-level points and caveats: Low normalized T-cell clonal expansion was additionally recorded for some nonresponders.

The germline V gene encodes CDR1 MNHEY and CDR2 SVGAGI. The CDR3 is 13 amino acids. Trimming removed 6 bases from V and 8 bases from J, with 14 bases in between. Patients were excluded for autoimmune disease history or systemic immunosuppression. This receptor was obtained from an adult with an advanced solid tumor such as melanoma, head and neck, liver or kidney cancer. This sample comprised CD4+ or CD8+ T cells sorted from blood, obtained in a trial of the OX40 agonist ivuxolimab. The J gene is TRBJ2-1, the V gene TRBV6-5; no definite D call. The DNA of the CDR3 is TGTGCCAGCAGCTTTGACTCAGAGGATGAGCAGTTCTTC. Protein: CASSFDSEDEQFF.